This record concerns one T cell receptor (beta chain) sequence. The CDR3 has 17 residues. J was trimmed by 6 bases and V by 2 bases; bases with no gene match: 10. The germline V gene encodes CDR1 SGHTA and CDR2 FQGTGA. The table came from immunoSEQ multiplex PCR; TCRdb's copy has only in-frame clones and leaves some out. Of about 80,000 clones listed, roughly four fifths are singletons. These data originate in a study of blood T cell repertoires in COVID-19. The J gene is TRBJ2-1, the V gene TRBV7-3; 10 positions agree with TRBD2. This TCR came from a woman in her 70s with acute or convalescent COVID-19. The sequencing input was peripheral blood. DNA of the CDR3: TGTGCCAGCAGCTTAGGATCAGCGGGAGGGCCGCGCAATGAGCAGTTCTTC. This translates into CASSLGSAGGPRNEQFF.